The 26 T cell receptor beta chains given below trace back to one sample, sequenced in a study of T cells in Graves' hyperthyroidism and ophthalmopathy. Researchers amplified the TCR beta CDR3 regions from RNA transcripts. Initially, a first-round RT-PCR of the TCR CDR3 employed the HTBI primer set. MiXCR, applied by TCRdb to the multiplex PCR reads, yields one record per CDR3 protein. The data contain around 500,000 distinct CDR3 sequences, about 20% of them seen just once; the ten biggest clones take up around 54%. The material sequenced was blood. Source of these receptors: a woman in her 70s with Graves' ophthalmopathy.

This clonotype turned up a few times. This chain uses TRBV5-1 with TRBJ2-5; tentatively, D is TRBD1 or TRBD2 (5 bases each). The CDR3 runs to 16 residues. Germline values: CDR1 SGHRS, CDR2 YFSETQ. V shed 1 base and J shed 4 bases, with 17 bases lying between them. DNA for the CDR3: TGCGCCAGCAGCTTGCAGGGTCGGAGTGCGGGAGAGACCCAGTACTTC. Its protein product is CASSLQGRSAGETQYF.

This clonotype has just a few counts. The chain carries TRBV28 and TRBJ2-7, with a weak D call TRBD1 (5 bases). V lost 6 bases to trimming and J lost 2 bases, with 20 bases between them. CDR1 and CDR2 (germline): MDHEN, SYDVKM. The CDR3 contains 16 residues. The CDR3 coding sequence is TGTGCCAGCAGCTTAATCGGTCAGGGTTTTGCCTACGAGCAGTACTTC. Amino acid sequence: CASSLIGQGFAYEQYF. Full variable domain (outside the CDR3, taken from reference TRBV28 and TRBJ2-7): DVKVTQSSRYLVKRTGEKVFLECVQDMDHENMFWYRQDPGLGLRLIYFSYDVKMKEKGDIPEGYSVSREKKERFSLILESASTNQTSMYLCASSLIGQGFAYEQYFGPGTRLTVT.

This clonotype has a handful of counts. The chain recombines TRBV5-1 with TRBJ2-3; D is possibly TRBD2 (5 bases). This CDR3 has 14 amino acids. Trimming took off 1 base at V and 2 bases at J, with 8 bases between the two ends. CDR1 and CDR2 (germline): SGHRS, YFSETQ. The CDR3 here is CASSLFSVTDTQYF. The CDR3 DNA follows: TGCGCCAGCAGCTTGTTTAGCGTCACAGATACGCAGTATTTT.

This rearrangement joins TRBV19 to TRBJ1-1; possibly TRBD1 for D (5 bases). V was shortened by 1 base and J by 1 base, with 10 bases between the two germline ends. Germline assignment: CDR1 LNHDA and CDR2 SQIVND (reference sequence). The CDR3 extends over 15 amino acids. CDR3 sequence (DNA): TGTGCCAGTAGTATAGTTGCGGGGCGGAACACTGAAGCTTTCTTT. This encodes CASSIVAGRNTEAFF.

This clonotype occurred many times. The chain has TRBV2 and TRBJ2-7, with D hard to call. V lost 5 bases and J lost 0, with 17 bases in between. From germline, CDR1 is SNHLY and CDR2 FYNNEI. The length of the CDR3 is 16 residues. CDR3 loop: CASSSRSSPSSYEQYF. The CDR3 DNA sequence: TGTGCCAGCAGTTCTAGATCCTCTCCTAGCTCCTACGAGCAGTACTTC. The whole variable domain, filled in from reference TRBV2 and TRBJ2-7, reads EPEVTQTPSHQVTQMGQEVILRCVPISNHLYFYWYRQILGQKVEFLVSFYNNEISEKSEIFDDQFSVERPDGSNFTLKIRSTKLEDSAMYFCASSSRSSPSSYEQYFGPGTRLTVT.

This clonotype was counted between two and nine times. V usage is TRBV5-1 and J usage is TRBJ1-4; 7 positions agree with TRBD1. The V and J ends lost 4 bases and 8 bases, in that order; junction bases with no gene match: 8. CDR1 SGHRS and CDR2 YFSETQ come from the germline V gene. CDR3 length: 14 residues. CDR3 coding DNA: TGCGCCAGCAGCCCCTGGACAGGTCAGGAAAAACTGTTTTTT. Amino acid sequence: CASSPWTGQEKLFF.

This clonotype was picked up many times. Here the CDR3 reads CASSLEGAISTIYF. The CDR3 DNA reads as TGTGCCAGCAGTTTGGAGGGGGCGATAAGCACCATATATTTT. V and J are TRBV12-3 or TRBV12-4 and TRBJ1-3, with TRBD1 matching over 7 bases. The CDR3 contains 14 residues. J was trimmed by 9 bases and V by 3 bases; bases with no gene match: 8.

This clonotype has just a few counts. The genes are TRBV7-3 and TRBJ2-1, with 9 bases fitting TRBD1. This CDR3 region has 15 residues. The trim removed 4 bases at V and 6 bases at J, leaving 7 bases unmatched. CDR1 and CDR2 (germline): SGHTA, FQGTGA. CDR3 in DNA: TGTGCCAGCAGCTCGGGACAGGGATTCATCAATGAGCAGTTCTTC. Translating gives CASSSGQGFINEQFF.

The chain has TRBV20-1 and TRBJ2-7; D may be TRBD2 (7 bases). This CDR3 contains 14 residues. Germline loops: CDR1 DFQATT, CDR2 SNEGSKA (reference sequence). Trimming took 6 bases from V and 2 from J, leaving 17 bases between them. CDR3 sequence: CSASRGGRTYEQYF. The CDR3 coding sequence is TGCAGTGCCTCAAGGGGGGGTCGAACCTACGAGCAGTACTTC.

The chain has TRBV7-9 and TRBJ1-5; D perhaps matches TRBD1 (5 bases). Germline CDR1 is SEHNR and CDR2 is FQNEAQ (reference sequence). The CDR3 length is 15 residues. V was trimmed by 1 base and J by 15 bases, leaving 22 bases between them. The CDR3 here is CASSLGENPGTAWHF. The CDR3 DNA reads as TGTGCCAGCAGCTTAGGCGAGAACCCGGGGACGGCTTGGCATTTT. Full variable domain (rest looked up from reference TRBV7-9 and TRBJ1-5): DTGVSQNPRHKITKRGQNVTFRCDPISEHNRLYWYRQTLGQGPEFLTYFQNEAQLEKSRLLSDRFSAERPKGSFSTLEIQRTEQGDSAMYLCASSLGENPGTAWHFGDGTRLSIL.

This clonotype has a handful of counts. The chain joins TRBV9 to TRBJ1-1; 7 nucleotides line up with TRBD1. Unmatched junction bases numbered 4, after V lost 3 bases and J lost 5 bases. Germline V lookup: CDR1 SGDLS, CDR2 YYNGEE. The CDR3 loop spans 13 amino acids. As DNA, the CDR3 is TGTGCCAGCAGCGCAGGGGGTAGGACTGAAGCTTTCTTT. This translates into CASSAGGRTEAFF.

In this sample, this clonotype turned up many times. The chain has TRBV4-1 and TRBJ1-1; D is uncertain. V was clipped by 0 bases and J by 0 bases, with 11 bases between them. The CDR3 is 16 residues long. The germline V gene encodes CDR1 MGHRA and CDR2 YSYEKL. DNA of the CDR3: TGCGCCAGCAGCCAAGATAGTGGAAACATGAACACTGAAGCTTTCTTT. Its translation: CASSQDSGNMNTEAFF.

Only one count was recorded for this clonotype. V and J are TRBV19 and TRBJ2-7, with 7 bases that match TRBD2. The ends lost 10 bases at V and 1 base at J; junction bases unmatched: 7. The CDR3 sequence is 13 residues long. Germline CDR1 reads LNHDA; CDR2 reads SQIVND (reference sequence). The chain's CDR3 is CATRLAASYEQYF. The DNA of the CDR3 is TGTGCCACCCGGCTAGCGGCTTCCTACGAGCAGTACTTC.

J is TRBJ2-7 and V is TRBV6-1; D is possibly TRBD1 or TRBD2 (5 bases each). Germline CDR1 reads MNHNS; CDR2 reads SASEGT. V was pared by 10 bases and J by 1 base, with 20 bases between. This CDR3 is built from 15 residues. CDR3 amino acids: CAIKGSRDGSYEQYF. CDR3 in DNA: TGTGCCATTAAGGGAAGTCGGGACGGATCCTACGAGCAGTACTTC.

This clonotype was found many times. This sequence joins TRBV10-3 and TRBJ2-7, with a weak D call TRBD2 (6 bases). Germline V gene sequence: CDR1 ENHRY, CDR2 SYGVKD. V was cut by 3 bases and J by 0 bases, with 9 bases left in between. CDR3 size: 14 residues. The CDR3 sequence is CAISDRDSSYEQYF. CDR3 DNA: TGTGCCATCAGTGATCGGGACTCCTCCTACGAGCAGTACTTC.

The table lists this clonotype with many counts. V usage is TRBV11-2 and J usage is TRBJ1-2, with 8 bases aligning to TRBD1. CDR3 length: 14 residues. The V gene end was trimmed by 0 bases and the J gene end by 8 bases; junction bases not matched to a gene: 5. From germline, CDR1 is SGHAT and CDR2 FQNNGV. Here the CDR3 reads CASSLDRGPSGYTF. In DNA, the CDR3 is TGTGCCAGCAGCTTAGACAGGGGGCCATCCGGCTACACCTTC.

There are a few counts of this clonotype. This rearrangement joins TRBV12-3 or TRBV12-4 to TRBJ1-4; no reliable D call. There are 14 residues in the CDR3. Trimming pared 6 bases from V and 8 bases from J, leaving 16 bases between. The CDR3: CASRRSGGGEKLFF. The CDR3 bases are TGTGCCAGCAGGAGATCAGGCGGCGGAGAAAAACTGTTTTTT.

The chain employs TRBV28 and TRBJ1-5, with D possibly being TRBD1 (5 bases). The V and J ends lost 6 bases and 5 bases respectively, with 17 bases between them. CDR3 length: 15 residues. CDR1 is MDHEN, CDR2 SYDVKM, per germline. Here the CDR3 reads CASSPGAREDQPQHF. The CDR3 DNA sequence: TGTGCCAGCAGCCCTGGGGCCAGGGAGGATCAGCCCCAGCATTTT.

The chain combines TRBV15 with TRBJ2-1; 11 nucleotides line up with TRBD2. The CDR3 extends over 17 amino acids. Germline V gene data show CDR1 as LNHNV and CDR2 as YYDKDF (reference sequence). The V and J ends lost 0 bases and 7 bases, in that order; junction bases with no gene match: 8. CDR3 in amino acids: CATSRDRASGRKNEQFF. The CDR3 DNA is TGTGCCACCAGCAGAGATCGCGCTAGCGGGAGGAAGAATGAGCAGTTCTTC.

In DNA form, the CDR3 reads TGTGCCAGCATCCCAAAAATCGGACAGGGGGCGCGGGAGACCCAGTACTTC. Protein product: CASIPKIGQGARETQYF. This chain connects TRBV7-8 to TRBJ2-5, with 11 bases fitting TRBD1. V was clipped by 7 bases and J by 5 bases; unmatched bases: 15. This CDR3 has 17 amino acids. In germline, CDR1 is SGHVS, CDR2 FQNEAQ.

This clonotype was detected only a few times. The V gene is TRBV6-1, the J gene TRBJ2-5; maybe TRBD2 (5 bases). This CDR3 comprises 13 residues. Between the trimmed V and J ends, which lost 7 bases and 3 bases, there was a span of 12 bases. Germline V lookup: CDR1 MNHNS, CDR2 SASEGT. The CDR3 DNA follows: TGTGCCAGCACCGGACTCCAGGAAGAGACCCAGTACTTC. Its translation: CASTGLQEETQYF.

This clonotype was counted a single time. This chain joins TRBV20-1 and TRBJ1-4; D remains ambiguous. The CDR3 contains 16 residues. Trimming pared 3 bases from V and 8 bases from J, leaving 22 bases between. Germline CDR1 is DFQATT and CDR2 is SNEGSKA (reference sequence). This chain's CDR3 is CSASGESQAVREKLFF. The DNA of the CDR3 is TGCAGTGCTAGCGGTGAGTCCCAGGCGGTCAGAGAAAAACTGTTTTTT.

The gene calls are TRBV7-9 and TRBJ2-5; 10 bases line up with TRBD2. CDR1 and CDR2 (germline): SEHNR, FQNEAQ (reference sequence). The CDR3 consists of 14 residues. Germline trimming cut 4 bases from V and 4 bases from J; bases unmatched to any gene: 3. CDR3 in DNA: TGTGCCAGCAGCTCCAGGACTAGCGGAGAGACCCAGTACTTC. It is translated as CASSSRTSGETQYF.

This clonotype was found a few times. V and J are TRBV20-1 and TRBJ2-1, with 11 bases aligning to TRBD2. V trimming: 6 bases; J trimming: 10 bases; junction bases outside the gene matches: 14. Per the germline V gene, CDR1 is DFQATT and CDR2 is SNEGSKA (reference sequence). The CDR3 has 15 amino acids. CDR3 in amino acids: CSAQLAGEGGGEQFF. The CDR3 DNA reads as TGCAGTGCACAACTAGCGGGAGAAGGAGGAGGAGAGCAGTTCTTC.

The chain couples TRBV6-1 to TRBJ2-7; 11 nucleotides line up with TRBD2. V was pared by 7 bases and J by 2 bases, with 4 bases of the junction left unmatched. CDR1 is MNHNS, CDR2 SASEGT, per germline. The CDR3 sequence is 14 residues long. The CDR3 spells CASNQGLAAYEQYF. The CDR3, as DNA: TGTGCCAGCAACCAGGGACTAGCGGCCTACGAGCAGTACTTC.

This clonotype has ten or more counts. The rearrangement links TRBV27 to TRBJ2-1, with 10 nucleotides matching TRBD2. The CDR3 has 19 residues. Germline V gene sequence: CDR1 MNHEY, CDR2 SMNVEV (reference sequence). V gave up 2 bases and J gave up 5 bases; unmatched junction bases: 15. The CDR3 here is CASSLVVGLASGSHNEQFF. The DNA of the CDR3 is TGTGCCAGCAGTTTAGTAGTGGGGCTTGCTAGCGGGAGCCACAATGAGCAGTTCTTC.